A selection of T cell receptor beta chains follows, all from one sample in a study of T cells in Graves' hyperthyroidism and ophthalmopathy. TCRdb reanalysed the multiplex PCR reads using MiXCR and keeps one entry per CDR3 protein. Among fewer than 450,000 distinct CDR3 sequences, 13% to 15% were seen once, and the ten largest hold roughly a fifth. The sequenced sample consisted of blood. All receptors derive from a woman aged 55-70 years with Graves' ophthalmopathy. Both conserved end residues are part of each CDR3. Each record gives: J gene, D gene, clone size, V gene, CDR3 length, CDR3 DNA, CDR3 protein. D genes are given only for firm matches. Only part of the rows carry a size: once, few, many, or a class if the clone is expanded.

j_gene: TRBJ2-5; d_gene: NA; abundance: NA; v_gene: TRBV5-4; len: 13; CDR3nt: TGTGCCAGCAGCGGCGGGAACCAAGAGACCCAGTACTTC; CDR3aa: CASSGGNQETQYF
j_gene: TRBJ2-5; d_gene: NA; abundance: NA; v_gene: TRBV6-1; len: 13; CDR3nt: TGTGCCAGCAGTGAACCGGGGCGCAGGGCCCAGTACTTC; CDR3aa: CASSEPGRRAQYF
j_gene: TRBJ2-5; d_gene: NA; abundance: few; v_gene: TRBV24-1; len: 16; CDR3nt: TGTGCCACCAGTGAAGGGGGCGGGAGTCTTGGAGAGACCCAGTACTTC; CDR3aa: CATSEGGGSLGETQYF
j_gene: TRBJ2-7; d_gene: TRBD2; abundance: few; v_gene: TRBV27; len: 15; CDR3nt: TGTGCCAGCGGACCCCGAGCGGGATCCTCCTACGAGCAGTACTTC; CDR3aa: CASGPRAGSSYEQYF
j_gene: TRBJ2-1; d_gene: NA; abundance: many; v_gene: TRBV28; len: 15; CDR3nt: TGTGCCAGCAGGAGCGGATCCCGCTCCTACAATGAGCAGTTCTTC; CDR3aa: CASRSGSRSYNEQFF
j_gene: TRBJ2-2; d_gene: TRBD2; abundance: once; v_gene: TRBV9; len: 16; CDR3nt: TGTGCCAGCAGCGTAGGGGCTAGCGGGACCACCGGGGAGCTGTTTTTT; CDR3aa: CASSVGASGTTGELFF
j_gene: TRBJ2-5; d_gene: NA; abundance: many; v_gene: TRBV12-3/TRBV12-4; len: 14; CDR3nt: TGTGCCAGCAGGTTAAACGTACCTCAAGAGACCCAGTACTTC; CDR3aa: CASRLNVPQETQYF
j_gene: TRBJ1-4; d_gene: NA; abundance: NA; v_gene: TRBV28; len: 13; CDR3nt: TGTGCCAGCCTCGGCGGGGGAAGAAAAAAACTGTTTTTT; CDR3aa: CASLGGGRKKLFF
j_gene: TRBJ2-3; d_gene: NA; abundance: many; v_gene: TRBV14; len: 13; CDR3nt: TGTGCCAGCACCCCCCGAAGCACAGATACGCAGTATTTT; CDR3aa: CASTPRSTDTQYF
j_gene: TRBJ2-1; d_gene: TRBD2; abundance: many; v_gene: TRBV3-1; len: 17; CDR3nt: TGTGCCAGCAGCCGCGCCCCACTAGCGGGAGGGGGGAATGAGCAGTTCTTC; CDR3aa: CASSRAPLAGGGNEQFF
j_gene: TRBJ2-1; d_gene: NA; abundance: many; v_gene: TRBV5-1; len: 12; CDR3nt: TGCGCCAGCAGCGCTCAGTACAATGAGCAGTTCTTC; CDR3aa: CASSAQYNEQFF
j_gene: TRBJ2-7; d_gene: NA; abundance: NA; v_gene: TRBV10-3; len: 12; CDR3nt: TGTGCCATCAGTCCTAGCCAAGGCGAGCAGTACTTC; CDR3aa: CAISPSQGEQYF
j_gene: TRBJ2-1; d_gene: TRBD2; abundance: many; v_gene: TRBV29-1; len: 14; CDR3nt: TGCAGCGTTGGAACGGGAGGACCCTACAATGAGCAGTTCTTC; CDR3aa: CSVGTGGPYNEQFF
j_gene: TRBJ2-7; d_gene: NA; abundance: NA; v_gene: TRBV4-1; len: 16; CDR3nt: TGCGCCAGCAGCCATAGCCAACATTCCCTTAGCTACGAGCAGTACTTC; CDR3aa: CASSHSQHSLSYEQYF
j_gene: TRBJ2-3; d_gene: TRBD2; abundance: few; v_gene: TRBV18; len: 15; CDR3nt: TGTGCCAGCTCACCTAGCGGGAGTCTAAGAGATACGCAGTATTTT; CDR3aa: CASSPSGSLRDTQYF